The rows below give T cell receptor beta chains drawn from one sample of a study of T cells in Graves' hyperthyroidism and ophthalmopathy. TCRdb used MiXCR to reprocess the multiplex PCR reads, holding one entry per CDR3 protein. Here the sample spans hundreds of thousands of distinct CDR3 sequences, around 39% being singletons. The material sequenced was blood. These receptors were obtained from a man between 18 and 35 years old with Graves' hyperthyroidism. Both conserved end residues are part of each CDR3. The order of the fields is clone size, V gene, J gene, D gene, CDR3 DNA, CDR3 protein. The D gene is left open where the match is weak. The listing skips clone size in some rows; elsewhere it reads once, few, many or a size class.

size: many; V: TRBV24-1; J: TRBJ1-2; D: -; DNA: TGTGCCACCAGTGGCAGGGACTATGGCTACACCTTC; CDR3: CATSGRDYGYTF
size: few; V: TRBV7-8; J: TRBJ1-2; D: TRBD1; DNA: TGTGCCAGCAGCTTAGCGACCAGGGGGCCTGGCTACACCTTC; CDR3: CASSLATRGPGYTF
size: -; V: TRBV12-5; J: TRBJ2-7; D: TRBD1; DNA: TGTGCTAGTGGGGGAACAGGGGCCGGCTACGAGCAGTACTTC; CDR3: CASGGTGAGYEQYF
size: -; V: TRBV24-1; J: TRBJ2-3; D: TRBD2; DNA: TGTGCCGCCAGTGACGACCCTTATAGCGGGAGAACAGATACGCAGTATTTT; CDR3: CAASDDPYSGRTDTQYF
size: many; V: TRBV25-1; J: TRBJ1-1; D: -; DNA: TGTGCCAGCAAAGGGGCCTTGAACACTGAAGCTTTCTTT; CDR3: CASKGALNTEAFF
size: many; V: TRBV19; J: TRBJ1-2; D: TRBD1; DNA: TGTGCCAGTAGTTTTGACAGGGGGCAGGGAGGCTACACCTTC; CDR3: CASSFDRGQGGYTF
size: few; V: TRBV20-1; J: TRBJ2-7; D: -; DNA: TGCAGTGCCACCTTCCTCATAGCGAACGGCGAGCAGTACTTC; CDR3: CSATFLIANGEQYF
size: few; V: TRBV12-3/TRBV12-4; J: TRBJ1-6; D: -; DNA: TGTGCCAGCAGGGTGATGCAAGGGCGGTTCAATTCACCCCTCCACTTT; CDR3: CASRVMQGRFNSPLHF
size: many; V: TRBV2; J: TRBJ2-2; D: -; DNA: TGTGCCAGCAGTCCCCCGGAGGCGAACACCGGGGAGCTGTTTTTT; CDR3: CASSPPEANTGELFF
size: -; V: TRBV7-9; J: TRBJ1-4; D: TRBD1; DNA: TGTGCCAGCAGCCCGATTACAGGGGGCGCAAATGAAAAACTGTTTTTT; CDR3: CASSPITGGANEKLFF
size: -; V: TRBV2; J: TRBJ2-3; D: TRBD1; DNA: TGTGCCAGCAGTCCCGACAGGGGTGGGACAGATACGCAGTATTTT; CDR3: CASSPDRGGTDTQYF
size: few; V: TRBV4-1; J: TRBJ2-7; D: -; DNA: TGCGCCAGCAGCCCCTCCGAGCTGGAGCAGTACTTC; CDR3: CASSPSELEQYF
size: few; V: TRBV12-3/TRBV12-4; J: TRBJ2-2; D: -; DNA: TGTGCCAGCAGTTTAGCGCAATCTGGCGGGGAGCTGTTTTTT; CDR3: CASSLAQSGGELFF
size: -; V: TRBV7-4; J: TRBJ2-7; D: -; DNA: TGTGCCAGCAGCTTAGAATTCTACGATGCCTACGAGCAGTACTTC; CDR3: CASSLEFYDAYEQYF
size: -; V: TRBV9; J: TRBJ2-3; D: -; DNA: TGTGCCAGCAGCGTAGCCGGGACCCACAACATCGATACGCAGTATTTT; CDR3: CASSVAGTHNIDTQYF
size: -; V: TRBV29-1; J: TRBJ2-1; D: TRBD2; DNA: TGCAGCGTCTCTAGCGGGAGGGCCTACAATGAGCAGTTCTTC; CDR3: CSVSSGRAYNEQFF
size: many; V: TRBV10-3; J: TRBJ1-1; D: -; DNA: TGTGCCATCAGTGAAGGTGGGCTAGTGACTGAAGCTTTCTTT; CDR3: CAISEGGLVTEAFF
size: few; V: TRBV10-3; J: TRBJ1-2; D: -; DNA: TGTGCCAGCAGCCTCTCGGTTGGGGCTAACTATGGCTACACCTTC; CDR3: CASSLSVGANYGYTF
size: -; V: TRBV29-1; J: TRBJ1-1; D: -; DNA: TGCAGCGTCCAGCAGGGTCGGGGCACTGAAGCTTTCTTT; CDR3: CSVQQGRGTEAFF
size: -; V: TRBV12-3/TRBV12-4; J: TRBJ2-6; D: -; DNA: TGTGCCAGCAGTTTAGCCGGCACCAACGTCCTGACTTTC; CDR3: CASSLAGTNVLTF